Following are 26 T cell receptor beta chains from one sample sequenced in a study of T cell repertoires in cytomegalovirus infection. One entry per CDR3 protein, called by TCRdb with MiXCR from the reads. The data show 200,000 or so distinct CDR3 sequences, roughly 30% seen once. Input material: PBMCs. All receptors derive from a human donor in good health (CMV status not recorded). Some clones in this sample may be carry-over from other donors' samples.

This sequence joins TRBV6-6 and TRBJ1-4, with D uncertain. The germline V and J ends were trimmed by 2 bases and 8 bases, with 12 bases remaining between them. The CDR3 loop spans 14 amino acids. Per germline, CDR1 MNHNY and CDR2 SVGAGI (reference sequence). The CDR3: CASSYDALGEKLFF. The DNA for the CDR3 is TGTGCCAGCAGTTACGATGCGTTAGGGGAAAAACTGTTTTTT.

The chain recombines TRBV6-2 or TRBV6-3 with TRBJ1-1; the D is unclear. V dropped 6 bases and J dropped 7 bases, with 12 bases sitting between them. Germline loops: CDR1 MNHEY, CDR2 SVGEGT. The CDR3 spans 12 residues. CDR3 nucleotide sequence: TGTGCCAGCAGCCGCTGGGTGGATGAAGCTTTCTTT. Translation: CASSRWVDEAFF.

This clonotype was counted between two and nine times. The rearrangement joins TRBV20-1 to TRBJ1-5; D is possibly TRBD1 (5 bases). CDR3 length equals 14 residues. Germline V gives CDR1 DFQATT, CDR2 SNEGSKA (reference sequence). V was shortened by 6 bases and J by 5 bases, with 17 bases between the two germline ends. CDR3 DNA: TGCAGTGCACCTTCCGGGGGGACGGATCAGCCCCAGCATTTT. Its protein is CSAPSGGTDQPQHF.

The gene calls are TRBV7-2 and TRBJ1-1; D is unresolved. Trimming left V 1 base short and J 5 bases short, with 11 bases between. The CDR3 contains 14 residues. The germline CDR1 and CDR2 sequences are SGHTA and FQGNSA. The DNA for the CDR3 is TGTGCCAGCAGCTTAGACGGCCGTGGGACTGAAGCTTTCTTT. Protein: CASSLDGRGTEAFF.

This chain connects TRBV19 to TRBJ1-1; no clear D gene. This CDR3 has 13 residues. Germline V gene data show CDR1 as LNHDA and CDR2 as SQIVND (reference sequence). V was shortened by 2 bases and J by 0 bases, with 4 bases between the two germline ends. Here the CDR3 reads CASSITVNTEAFF. The CDR3 bases are TGTGCCAGTAGTATAACGGTGAACACTGAAGCTTTCTTT. Variable domain in full (rest from reference TRBV19 and TRBJ1-1): DGGITQSPKYLFRKEGQNVTLSCEQNLNHDAMYWYRQDPGQGLRLIYYSQIVNDFQKGDIAEGYSVSREKKESFPLTVTSAQKNPTAFYLCASSITVNTEAFFGQGTRLTVV.

The chain is built from TRBV7-6 and TRBJ2-1, with 9 bases fitting TRBD2. Per the germline V gene, CDR1 is SGHVS and CDR2 is FNYEAQ. The CDR3 is 14 residues long. V dropped 6 bases and J dropped 8; count of bases not matched to a gene: 8. As DNA, the CDR3 is TGTGCCAGCAGTTTGGGCGGGGGGGGTCATGAGCAGTTCTTC. It specifies CASSLGGGGHEQFF. Combining the CDR3 with reference TRBV7-6 and TRBJ2-1 gives the whole variable domain GAGVSQSPRYKVTKRGQDVALRCDPISGHVSLYWYRQALGQGPEFLTYFNYEAQQDKSGLPNDRFSAERPEGSISTLTIQRTEQRDSAMYRCASSLGGGGHEQFFGPGTRLTVL.

This clonotype was detected ten times or more. The chain links TRBV12-3 or TRBV12-4 to TRBJ1-2; 9 nucleotides align to TRBD1. V lost 4 bases to trimming and J lost 4 bases; unmatched junction nucleotides: 4. The CDR3 loop spans 14 amino acids. This CDR3 is CASSSGTGTYGYTF. The CDR3 nucleotides are TGTGCCAGCAGTTCCGGGACAGGGACCTATGGCTACACCTTC.

The chain couples TRBV19 to TRBJ1-5; 9 bases fit TRBD1. V lost 5 bases, J lost 5 bases, and 10 bases stayed unmatched. Germline CDR1 is LNHDA and CDR2 is SQIVND (reference sequence). The CDR3 has 16 amino acids. The CDR3 protein is CASSPTDRGGDQPQHF. CDR3 DNA: TGTGCCAGTAGTCCCACGGACAGGGGAGGGGATCAGCCCCAGCATTTT.

This clonotype was counted between two and nine times. V gene TRBV6-5 combines with J gene TRBJ1-2; TRBD1 matches 7 bases. The V and J ends lost 2 bases and 4 bases, in that order; junction bases with no gene match: 7. The germline CDR1 and CDR2 sequences are MNHEY and SVGAGI. The CDR3 runs to 15 residues. The CDR3 is CASSYTGADLYGYTF. CDR3 DNA: TGTGCCAGCAGTTACACAGGGGCTGATCTCTATGGCTACACCTTC.

This clonotype showed up many times. This chain joins TRBV7-2 and TRBJ2-3; D uncertain. This CDR3 has 13 amino acids. Germline assignment: CDR1 SGHTA and CDR2 FQGNSA. V was shortened by 5 bases and J by 3 bases, with 9 bases between the two germline ends. The CDR3 reads CASSLVLTDTQYF. The DNA of the CDR3 is TGTGCCAGCAGCCTCGTATTGACAGATACGCAGTATTTT.

This clonotype came up a few times. The chain has TRBV27 and TRBJ1-2, with TRBD1 as a possible D gene (6 bases). This CDR3 is 16 amino acids long. Germline V gene lookup returns CDR1 MNHEY and CDR2 SMNVEV (reference sequence). V shed 3 bases and J shed 3 bases, with 17 bases lying between them. This chain's CDR3 is CASSLGFGGAHYGYTF. As DNA, the CDR3 is TGTGCCAGCAGTTTGGGTTTTGGGGGCGCACACTATGGCTACACCTTC.

This clonotype was seen many times. The chain is built from TRBV7-2 and TRBJ1-5; D call uncertain. V lost 0 bases, J lost 8 bases, and 11 bases lay in between. The CDR3 runs to 14 residues. Per the germline V gene, CDR1 is SGHTA and CDR2 is FQGNSA. The CDR3 is CASSLAGKSEPQHF. The CDR3 coding sequence is TGTGCCAGCAGCTTAGCGGGAAAGAGCGAGCCCCAGCATTTT.

The chain links TRBV29-1 to TRBJ1-2, with TRBD1 matching over 8 bases. Germline trimming cut 4 bases from V and 3 bases from J; bases unmatched to any gene: 13. The germline CDR1 and CDR2 sequences are SQVTM and ANQGSEA. This CDR3 comprises 16 residues. CDR3 coding DNA: TGCAGCGTTGTAGCGGTCGGGACAGGTAACGACTATGGCTACACCTTC. Translated, it gives CSVVAVGTGNDYGYTF.

This clonotype was seen only a few times. The CDR3 protein is CASSMQGGDTQYF. The CDR3, as DNA: TGCGCCAGCAGCATGCAGGGCGGAGATACGCAGTATTTT. The chain uses TRBV5-1 and TRBJ2-3; tentative D call: TRBD1 (5 bases). This CDR3 is built from 13 residues. In germline, CDR1 is SGHRS, CDR2 YFSETQ. Between the trimmed V and J ends, which lost 4 bases and 5 bases, there was a span of 11 bases.

This sequence joins TRBV6-2 or TRBV6-3 and TRBJ2-7; the D gene is possibly TRBD2 (5 bases). Germline V gene lookup returns CDR1 MNHEY and CDR2 SVGEGT. CDR3 length equals 15 residues. The V gene lost 6 bases and the J gene lost 1 base, with 16 bases spanning the gap. CDR3 residues: CASSRIGGSSYEQYF. DNA of the CDR3: TGTGCCAGCAGCAGAATAGGCGGGTCATCCTACGAGCAGTACTTC.

V is TRBV11-2 and J is TRBJ1-6; TRBD1 aligns across 8 bases. Germline assignment: CDR1 SGHAT and CDR2 FQNNGV. With 5 bases clipped from V and 6 bases from J, the junction kept 6 bases outside the gene matches. CDR3 length: 15 amino acids. The CDR3 bases are TGTGCCAGCAGCGCCCGGGACAGGCGTAATTCACCCCTCCACTTT. This translates into CASSARDRRNSPLHF.

The chain joins TRBV11-2 to TRBJ2-1; 10 positions match TRBD2. This CDR3 is 16 amino acids long. V lost 4 bases to trimming and J lost 6 bases; unmatched junction nucleotides: 9. Looked up from germline, CDR1 is SGHAT and CDR2 is FQNNGV. CDR3 sequence (DNA): TGTGCCAGCAGCTCCCTTAGCGGGGGGTGGGGCAATGAGCAGTTCTTC. Translated, it gives CASSSLSGGWGNEQFF.

This clonotype has a single count. The chain links TRBV12-3 or TRBV12-4 to TRBJ1-1; D call uncertain. The CDR3 totals 14 residues. Trimming cost V 3 bases and J 0 bases, with 8 bases left between them. The DNA for the CDR3 is TGTGCCAGCAGTTTCGGGGAAATGAACACTGAAGCTTTCTTT. Its translation is CASSFGEMNTEAFF.

The chain links TRBV6-6 to TRBJ1-1, with D hard to call. CDR3 size: 15 residues. V was clipped by 4 bases and J by 0 bases, with 12 bases between them. Germline CDR1 and CDR2: MNHNY and SVGAGI (reference sequence). CDR3 in DNA: TGTGCCAGCAGTTGGGGATCTCGGGTGAACACTGAAGCTTTCTTT. Amino acids: CASSWGSRVNTEAFF.

V and J are TRBV7-2 and TRBJ1-1, with a weak D call TRBD1 (5 bases). Trimming left V 0 bases short and J 3 bases short, with 8 bases between. This CDR3 contains 14 residues. The germline gives CDR1 SGHTA, CDR2 FQGNSA. The CDR3 loop reads CASSLAIGDTEAFF. CDR3 DNA sequence: TGTGCCAGCAGCTTAGCGATAGGGGACACTGAAGCTTTCTTT.

V and J are TRBV18 and TRBJ2-7, with TRBD1 matching over 9 bases. CDR3 length: 16 residues. Germline CDR1 reads KGHSH; CDR2 reads LQKENI. With 5 bases clipped from V and 3 bases from J, the junction kept 11 bases outside the gene matches. The CDR3 is CASSTSDRGILYEQYF. Written as DNA, the CDR3 is TGTGCCAGCTCAACTTCTGACAGGGGGATACTCTACGAGCAGTACTTC.

The gene calls are TRBV2 and TRBJ2-3; a possible D gene is TRBD2 (7 bases). V lost 6 bases, J lost 6 bases, and 10 bases lay in between. The CDR3 sequence is 12 residues long. Germline V gene sequence: CDR1 SNHLY, CDR2 FYNNEI. The DNA of the CDR3 is TGTGCCAGCAGAGGGGGGGTGGATACGCAGTATTTT. Translated, it gives CASRGGVDTQYF.

This clonotype occurred many times. The J gene is TRBJ2-4, the V gene TRBV29-1; 7 bases line up with TRBD1. Germline-derived CDR1 and CDR2 are SQVTM and ANQGSEA. The CDR3 extends over 12 amino acids. V shed 7 bases and J 8 bases; nucleotides not matched to a gene: 8. CDR3 sequence (DNA): TGCAGCGCCAAGGGGGCAGAAGACATTCAGTACTTC. It yields the protein CSAKGAEDIQYF.

V gene TRBV27 combines with J gene TRBJ1-2, with TRBD1 as a possible D gene (5 bases). CDR3 length equals 15 residues. The ends were cut back, 2 bases at V and 4 bases at J, with 14 bases in the middle. Germline CDR1 and CDR2: MNHEY and SMNVEV (reference sequence). In DNA form, the CDR3 reads TGTGCCAGCAGTTTAAGTGTTGCAGGGAGCTATGGCTACACCTTC. Protein product: CASSLSVAGSYGYTF.

This clonotype came up a few times. This chain uses TRBV7-3 with TRBJ2-3; weak D call: TRBD2 (7 bases). Germline lookup yields CDR1 SGHTA and CDR2 FQGTGA. Trimming pared 5 bases from V and 8 bases from J, leaving 17 bases between. The CDR3 has 14 amino acids. CDR3 coding DNA: TGTGCCAGCAGCCCCGCGGGGGCGCAGAGTACGCAGTATTTT. The encoded protein is CASSPAGAQSTQYF.

The V gene is TRBV12-3 or TRBV12-4, the J gene TRBJ1-2; TRBD1 matches at 8 bases. The CDR3 is 14 residues long. Trimming took 1 base from V and 5 from J; bases not matched to a gene: 3. CDR3 DNA sequence: TGTGCCAGCAGTTTAGGGACAGGGCCATATGGCTACACCTTC. Translating gives CASSLGTGPYGYTF.